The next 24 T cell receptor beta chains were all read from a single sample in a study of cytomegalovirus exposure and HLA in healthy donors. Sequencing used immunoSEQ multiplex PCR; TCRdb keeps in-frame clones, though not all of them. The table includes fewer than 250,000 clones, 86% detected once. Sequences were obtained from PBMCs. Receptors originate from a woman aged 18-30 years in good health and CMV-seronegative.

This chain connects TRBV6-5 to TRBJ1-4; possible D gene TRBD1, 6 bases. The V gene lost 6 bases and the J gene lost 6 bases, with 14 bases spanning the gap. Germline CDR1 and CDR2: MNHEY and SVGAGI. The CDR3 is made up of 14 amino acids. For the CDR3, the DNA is TGTGCCAGCAGCCCCCAGGGGCGGCATGAAAAACTGTTTTTT. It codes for CASSPQGRHEKLFF.

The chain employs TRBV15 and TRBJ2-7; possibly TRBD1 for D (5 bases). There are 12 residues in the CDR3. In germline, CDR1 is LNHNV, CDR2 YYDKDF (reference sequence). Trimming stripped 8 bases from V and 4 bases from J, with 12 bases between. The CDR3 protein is CATSPTAYEQYF. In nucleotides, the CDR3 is TGTGCCACCTCACCGACAGCTTACGAGCAGTACTTC.

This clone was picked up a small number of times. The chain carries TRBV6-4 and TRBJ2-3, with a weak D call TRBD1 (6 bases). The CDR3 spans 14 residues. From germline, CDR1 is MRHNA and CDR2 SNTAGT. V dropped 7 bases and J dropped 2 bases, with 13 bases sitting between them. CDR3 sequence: CASKGGADTDTQYF. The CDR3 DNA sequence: TGTGCCAGCAAAGGGGGAGCGGACACAGATACGCAGTATTTT.

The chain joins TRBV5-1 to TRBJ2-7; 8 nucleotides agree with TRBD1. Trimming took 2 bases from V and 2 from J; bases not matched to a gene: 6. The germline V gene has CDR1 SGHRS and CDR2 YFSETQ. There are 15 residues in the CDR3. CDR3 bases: TGCGCCAGCAGCTTACGGGACAGGATTACCTACGAGCAGTACTTC. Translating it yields CASSLRDRITYEQYF.

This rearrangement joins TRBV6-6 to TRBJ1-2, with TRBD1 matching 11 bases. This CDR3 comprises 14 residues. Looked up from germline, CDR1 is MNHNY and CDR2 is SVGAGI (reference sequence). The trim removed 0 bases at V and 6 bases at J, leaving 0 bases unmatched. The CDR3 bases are TGTGCCAGCAGTTACTCGGACAGGGGGCATGGCTACACCTTC. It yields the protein CASSYSDRGHGYTF.

The CDR3 here is CASSYWGDYGYTF. CDR3 nucleotide sequence: TGTGCCAGCAGTTACTGGGGCGACTATGGCTACACCTTC. V gene TRBV6-5 combines with J gene TRBJ1-2; the D gene is possibly TRBD1 (5 bases). Germline CDR1 reads MNHEY; CDR2 reads SVGAGI. The V end was cut by 1 base, the J end by 3 bases, with 6 bases between. This CDR3 is 13 amino acids long.

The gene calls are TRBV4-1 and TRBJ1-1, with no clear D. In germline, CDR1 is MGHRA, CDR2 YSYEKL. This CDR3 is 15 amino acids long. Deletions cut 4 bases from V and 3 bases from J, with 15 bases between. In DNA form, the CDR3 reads TGCGCCAGCAGCCCAACGCGCATCCGGGACACTGAAGCTTTCTTT. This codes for CASSPTRIRDTEAFF.

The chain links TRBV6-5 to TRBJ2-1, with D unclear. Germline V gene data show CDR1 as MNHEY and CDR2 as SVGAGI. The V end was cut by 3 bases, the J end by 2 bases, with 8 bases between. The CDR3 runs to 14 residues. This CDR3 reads CASSYYFPYNEQFF. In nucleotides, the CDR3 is TGTGCCAGCAGTTATTACTTTCCCTACAATGAGCAGTTCTTC.

The CDR3: CASSFNGQETQYF. The CDR3 nucleotides are TGCGCCAGCAGCTTTAACGGGCAAGAGACCCAGTACTTC. V is TRBV5-1 and J is TRBJ2-5; unclear D gene. The V gene lost 2 bases and the J gene lost 2 bases, with 7 bases spanning the gap. The length of the CDR3 is 13 residues. Germline V gene lookup returns CDR1 SGHRS and CDR2 YFSETQ.

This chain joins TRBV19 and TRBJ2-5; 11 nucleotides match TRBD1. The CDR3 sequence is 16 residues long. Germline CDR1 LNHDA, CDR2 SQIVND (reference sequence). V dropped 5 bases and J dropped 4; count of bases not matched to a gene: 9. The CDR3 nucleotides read TGTGCCAGTAGTGTTCGGACAGGGGGCTATGGAGAGACCCAGTACTTC. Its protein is CASSVRTGGYGETQYF. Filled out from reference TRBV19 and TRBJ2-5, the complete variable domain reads DGGITQSPKYLFRKEGQNVTLSCEQNLNHDAMYWYRQDPGQGLRLIYYSQIVNDFQKGDIAEGYSVSREKKESFPLTVTSAQKNPTAFYLCASSVRTGGYGETQYFGPGTRLLVL.

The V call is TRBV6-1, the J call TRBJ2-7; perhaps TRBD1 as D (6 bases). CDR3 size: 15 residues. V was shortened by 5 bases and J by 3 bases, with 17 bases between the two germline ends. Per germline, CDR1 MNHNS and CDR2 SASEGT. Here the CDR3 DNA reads TGTGCCAGCAGTCTGCCCTTGGACAGTCTCTACGAGCAGTACTTC. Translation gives CASSLPLDSLYEQYF.

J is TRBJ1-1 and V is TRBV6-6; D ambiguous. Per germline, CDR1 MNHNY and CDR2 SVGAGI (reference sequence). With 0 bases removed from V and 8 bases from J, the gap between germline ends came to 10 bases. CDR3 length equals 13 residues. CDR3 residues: CASSYSGVLEAFF. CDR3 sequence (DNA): TGTGCCAGCAGTTACTCCGGGGTGTTGGAAGCTTTCTTT.

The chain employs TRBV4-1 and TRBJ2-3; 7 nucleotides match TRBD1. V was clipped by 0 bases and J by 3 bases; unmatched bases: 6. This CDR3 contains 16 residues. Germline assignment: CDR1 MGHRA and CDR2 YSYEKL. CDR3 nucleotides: TGCGCCAGCAGCCAAGATATGGCAGGGGGTACAGATACGCAGTATTTT. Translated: CASSQDMAGGTDTQYF.

The CDR3 loop is CASSLAELRGSNTEAFF. CDR3 DNA: TGTGCCAGCAGCTTAGCGGAATTAAGGGGTTCGAACACTGAAGCTTTCTTT. The rearrangement joins TRBV7-8 to TRBJ1-1, with D possibly matching TRBD1 (5 bases). CDR1 is SGHVS, CDR2 FQNEAQ, per germline. The CDR3 runs to 17 residues. Between the trimmed V and J ends, which lost 0 bases and 1 base, there was a span of 15 bases.

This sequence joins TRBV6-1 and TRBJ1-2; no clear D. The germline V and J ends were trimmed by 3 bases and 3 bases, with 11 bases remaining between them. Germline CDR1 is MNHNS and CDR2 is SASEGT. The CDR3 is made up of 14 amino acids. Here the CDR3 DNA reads TGTGCCAGCAGTGAGGTTGGGCCAGACTATGGCTACACCTTC. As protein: CASSEVGPDYGYTF.

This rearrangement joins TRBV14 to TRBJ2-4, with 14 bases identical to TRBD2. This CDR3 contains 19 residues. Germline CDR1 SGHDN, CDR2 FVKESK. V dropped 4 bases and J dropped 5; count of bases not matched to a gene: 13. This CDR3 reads CASSRGLAGGPSIQNIQYF. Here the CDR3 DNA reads TGTGCCAGCAGCCGCGGACTAGCGGGAGGTCCAAGCATTCAAAACATTCAGTACTTC.

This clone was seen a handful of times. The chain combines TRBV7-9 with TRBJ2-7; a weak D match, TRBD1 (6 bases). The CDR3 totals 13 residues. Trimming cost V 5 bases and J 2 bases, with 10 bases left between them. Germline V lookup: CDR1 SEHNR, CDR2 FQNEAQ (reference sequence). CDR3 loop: CASSPRQAYEQYF. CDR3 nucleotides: TGTGCCAGCAGCCCTAGACAGGCCTACGAGCAGTACTTC. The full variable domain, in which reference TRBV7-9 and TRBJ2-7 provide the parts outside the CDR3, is DTGVSQNPRHKITKRGQNVTFRCDPISEHNRLYWYRQTLGQGPEFLTYFQNEAQLEKSRLLSDRFSAERPKGSFSTLEIQRTEQGDSAMYLCASSPRQAYEQYFGPGTRLTVT.

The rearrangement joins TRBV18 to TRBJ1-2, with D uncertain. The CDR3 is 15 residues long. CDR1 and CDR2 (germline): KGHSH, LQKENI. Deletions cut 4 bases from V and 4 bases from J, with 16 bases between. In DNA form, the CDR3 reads TGTGCCAGCTCACTTAGACAAGTTAATCCCTATGGCTACACCTTC. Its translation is CASSLRQVNPYGYTF.

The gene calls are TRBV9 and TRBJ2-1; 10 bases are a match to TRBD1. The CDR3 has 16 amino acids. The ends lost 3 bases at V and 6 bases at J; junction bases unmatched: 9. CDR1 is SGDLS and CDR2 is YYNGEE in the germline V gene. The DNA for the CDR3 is TGTGCCAGCAGCGCAGGGGGGACAGGGGCATTCAATGAGCAGTTCTTC. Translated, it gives CASSAGGTGAFNEQFF.

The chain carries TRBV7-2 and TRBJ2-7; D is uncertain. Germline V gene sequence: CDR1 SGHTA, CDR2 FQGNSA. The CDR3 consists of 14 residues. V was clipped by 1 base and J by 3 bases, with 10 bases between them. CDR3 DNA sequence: TGTGCCAGCAGCTTAGTTCTCAGGTACTACGAGCAGTACTTC. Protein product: CASSLVLRYYEQYF.

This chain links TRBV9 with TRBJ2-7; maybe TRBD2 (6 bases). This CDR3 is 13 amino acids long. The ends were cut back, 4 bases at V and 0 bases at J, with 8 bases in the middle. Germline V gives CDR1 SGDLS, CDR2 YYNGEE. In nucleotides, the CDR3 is TGTGCCAGCAGCCAGGACTACTCCTACGAGCAGTACTTC. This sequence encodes CASSQDYSYEQYF.

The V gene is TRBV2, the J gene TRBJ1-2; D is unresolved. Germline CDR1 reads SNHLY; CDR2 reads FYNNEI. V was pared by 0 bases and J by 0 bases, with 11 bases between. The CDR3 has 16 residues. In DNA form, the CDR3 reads TGTGCCAGCAGTGAAGCGCTTCAGCTAGCTAACTATGGCTACACCTTC. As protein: CASSEALQLANYGYTF.

CDR3 amino acids: CAWSVADRVGGYTF. CDR3 nucleotide sequence: TGTGCCTGGAGTGTGGCGGACAGGGTGGGTGGCTACACCTTC. This chain connects TRBV30 to TRBJ1-2; 8 positions agree with TRBD1. V dropped 0 bases and J dropped 7; count of bases not matched to a gene: 7. The CDR3 is 14 residues long. The germline gives CDR1 GTSNPN, CDR2 SVGIG (reference sequence).

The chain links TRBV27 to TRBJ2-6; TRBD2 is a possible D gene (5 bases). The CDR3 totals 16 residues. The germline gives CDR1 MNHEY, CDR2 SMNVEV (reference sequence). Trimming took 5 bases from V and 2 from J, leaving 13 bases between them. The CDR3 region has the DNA TGTGCCAGCAGTGCCCAGAGGGTGGCTGGGGCCAACGTCCTGACTTTC. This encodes CASSAQRVAGANVLTF.